Presented here are 6 T cell receptor beta chains from one specimen sequenced in a study of graft-versus-host responses after intestinal transplantation. The repertoire was sequenced with immunoSEQ multiplex PCR; TCRdb's copy has only in-frame clones and lacks some. The sample lists several thousand clones, over 55% occurring once. Lymphocytes (intraepithelial and lamina propria) were released by processing the graft tissue. Sequences were derived from ileum tissue, sampled about 32 weeks after intestinal transplantation. The origin of the receptors is a human patient who received an intestinal transplant, so some T cells may come from the graft donor.

This clone was detected a few times. The chain employs TRBV19 and TRBJ1-1; D is unclear. Germline lookup yields CDR1 LNHDA and CDR2 SQIVND (reference sequence). Trimming removed 0 bases from V and 1 base from J, with 3 bases in between. The CDR3 length is 13 residues. This chain's CDR3 is CASSIDGNTEAFF. CDR3 DNA: TGTGCCAGTAGTATAGATGGGAACACTGAAGCTTTCTTT. Using reference TRBV19 and TRBJ1-1 for the parts outside the CDR3, the full variable domain is DGGITQSPKYLFRKEGQNVTLSCEQNLNHDAMYWYRQDPGQGLRLIYYSQIVNDFQKGDIAEGYSVSREKKESFPLTVTSAQKNPTAFYLCASSIDGNTEAFFGQGTRLTVV.

In this sample, this clone turned up once. The rearrangement uses TRBV19 and TRBJ2-5; perhaps TRBD2 as D (7 bases). CDR1 LNHDA and CDR2 SQIVND come from the germline V gene (reference sequence). This CDR3 has 17 amino acids. The ends were cut back, 3 bases at V and 2 bases at J, with 19 bases in the middle. CDR3 in DNA: TGTGCCAGTAGTATTGACTGGCGGCGGGGGCAACAAGAGACCCAGTACTTC. It specifies CASSIDWRRGQQETQYF. The variable domain in full, with the rest retrieved from reference TRBV19 and TRBJ2-5, is DGGITQSPKYLFRKEGQNVTLSCEQNLNHDAMYWYRQDPGQGLRLIYYSQIVNDFQKGDIAEGYSVSREKKESFPLTVTSAQKNPTAFYLCASSIDWRRGQQETQYFGPGTRLLVL.

Relative to its sample, this clone is medium-sized. The chain joins TRBV10-3 to TRBJ1-5; D might be TRBD1 (5 bases). Germline V lookup: CDR1 ENHRY, CDR2 SYGVKD. This CDR3 has 13 residues. Trimming stripped 8 bases from V and 4 bases from J, with 12 bases between. The CDR3 sequence is CAIRDGNNQPQHF. CDR3 sequence (DNA): TGTGCCATCCGGGACGGCAATAATCAGCCCCAGCATTTT.

This clone was detected only a few times. This sequence joins TRBV11-2 and TRBJ2-5; D is uncertain. CDR3 length equals 13 residues. The V end lost 5 bases, the J end lost 2 bases, and 9 bases lay between the germline ends. Germline-derived CDR1 and CDR2 are SGHAT and FQNNGV. The CDR3 region is CASSQHRQETQYF. DNA for the CDR3: TGTGCCAGCAGCCAGCACCGTCAAGAGACCCAGTACTTC. Variable domain in full (rest from reference TRBV11-2 and TRBJ2-5): EAGVAQSPRYKIIEKRQSVAFWCNPISGHATLYWYQQILGQGPKLLIQFQNNGVVDDSQLPKDRFSAERLKGVDSTLKIQPAKLEDSAVYLCASSQHRQETQYFGPGTRLLVL.

The gene calls are TRBV28 and TRBJ2-1; TRBD2 might be the D (6 bases). There are 14 residues in the CDR3. V was trimmed by 3 bases and J by 7 bases, leaving 13 bases between them. Germline V gene sequence: CDR1 MDHEN, CDR2 SYDVKM. The CDR3 protein is CASSFSLGGNEQFF. The CDR3 DNA is TGTGCCAGCAGTTTTTCTCTGGGAGGAAATGAGCAGTTCTTC. The whole variable domain, filled in from reference TRBV28 and TRBJ2-1, reads DVKVTQSSRYLVKRTGEKVFLECVQDMDHENMFWYRQDPGLGLRLIYFSYDVKMKEKGDIPEGYSVSREKKERFSLILESASTNQTSMYLCASSFSLGGNEQFFGPGTRLTVL.

The chain carries TRBV7-2 and TRBJ2-1; TRBD2 agrees at 7 bases. The CDR3 runs to 15 residues. V lost 2 bases, J lost 4 bases, and 5 bases stayed unmatched. CDR1 is SGHTA and CDR2 is FQGNSA in the germline V gene. Written as DNA, the CDR3 is TGTGCCAGCAGCTTAATGCGGGGGTTGTACAATGAGCAGTTCTTC. This gives the protein CASSLMRGLYNEQFF.